The 24 T cell receptor beta chains reported below all come from one sample, sequenced in a study of T cell changes during pregnancy in multiple sclerosis. The table came from immunoSEQ multiplex PCR; TCRdb's copy has only in-frame clones and leaves some out. Of approximately 30,000 clones listed, approximately 89% are singletons. Sequencing used CD8+ T cells from peripheral blood mononuclear cells, obtained in the first trimester of pregnancy. The source of these receptors is a female donor with multiple sclerosis, enrolled in a pregnancy study.

The V call is TRBV4-1, the J call TRBJ1-2, with D possibly being TRBD1 (5 bases). Trimming took off 0 bases at V and 5 bases at J, with 13 bases between the two ends. Germline loops: CDR1 MGHRA, CDR2 YSYEKL. CDR3 length: 15 amino acids. Here the CDR3 reads CASSQEPGGEYGYTF. The DNA for the CDR3 is TGCGCCAGCAGCCAAGAACCGGGGGGGGAATATGGCTACACCTTC.

The chain has TRBV9 and TRBJ2-3; 7 positions agree with TRBD2. Germline CDR1 SGDLS, CDR2 YYNGEE. This CDR3 is 18 amino acids long. Trimming at V came to 3 bases and at J to 1 base, leaving 14 bases not matched to a gene. In DNA, the CDR3 is TGTGCCAGCAGCGCGAACCCTCAAGCGGGACCAGGCACAGATACGCAGTATTTT. Translated: CASSANPQAGPGTDTQYF. The full variable domain, its missing parts supplied by reference TRBV9 and TRBJ2-3, is DSGVTQTPKHLITATGQRVTLRCSPRSGDLSVYWYQQSLDQGLQFLIQYYNGEERAKGNILERFSAQQFPDLHSELNLSSLELGDSALYFCASSANPQAGPGTDTQYFGPGTRLTVL.

J is TRBJ2-2 and V is TRBV6-5; D not resolved. CDR1 is MNHEY and CDR2 is SVGAGI in the germline V gene. The CDR3 totals 12 residues. Trimming cost V 6 bases and J 5 bases, with 7 bases left between them. In DNA form, the CDR3 reads TGTGCCAGCAGACCGACAACCGGGGAGCTGTTTTTT. Amino acid sequence: CASRPTTGELFF.

CDR3 DNA: TGTGCCTCGGAACAGAGGGACAGGGGCTATGGCTACACCTTC. It translates to CASEQRDRGYGYTF. The chain combines TRBV2 with TRBJ1-2; 10 bases fit TRBD1. Germline-derived CDR1 and CDR2 are SNHLY and FYNNEI. V lost 11 bases to trimming and J lost 4 bases; unmatched junction nucleotides: 10. This CDR3 has 14 amino acids.

This chain connects TRBV12-5 to TRBJ2-7; 9 bases are shared with TRBD1. With V trimmed by 2 bases and J by 5 bases, 7 bases remained unmatched. Germline V gives CDR1 LGHNT, CDR2 FRNRAP. The CDR3 is 15 amino acids. CDR3 protein: CASGLSDRGHHEQYF. The CDR3, as DNA: TGTGCTAGTGGTTTGTCGGACAGGGGTCACCACGAGCAGTACTTC.

This chain links TRBV7-8 with TRBJ2-7; a weak D match, TRBD2 (5 bases). From germline, CDR1 is SGHVS and CDR2 FQNEAQ. The length of the CDR3 is 15 residues. V was cut by 0 bases and J by 0 bases, with 9 bases left in between. This CDR3 reads CASSLAAGNSYEQYF. As DNA, the CDR3 is TGTGCCAGCAGCTTAGCAGCCGGGAACTCCTACGAGCAGTACTTC. The full variable domain, rest sourced from reference TRBV7-8 and TRBJ2-7, is GAGVSQSPRYKVAKRGQDVALRCDPISGHVSLFWYQQALGQGPEFLTYFQNEAQLDKSGLPSDRFFAERPEGSVSTLKIQRTQQEDSAVYLCASSLAAGNSYEQYFGPGTRLTVT.

V gene TRBV7-9 combines with J gene TRBJ2-7, with 7 bases fitting TRBD2. The CDR3 contains 14 residues. V lost 3 bases to trimming and J lost 5 bases; unmatched junction nucleotides: 7. Germline V CDR1 and CDR2: SEHNR, FQNEAQ (reference sequence). DNA of the CDR3: TGTGCCAGCAGCTTTCCGGGACTACCAGACGAGCAGTACTTC. This codes for CASSFPGLPDEQYF. Using reference TRBV7-9 and TRBJ2-7 for the parts outside the CDR3, the full variable domain is DTGVSQNPRHKITKRGQNVTFRCDPISEHNRLYWYRQTLGQGPEFLTYFQNEAQLEKSRLLSDRFSAERPKGSFSTLEIQRTEQGDSAMYLCASSFPGLPDEQYFGPGTRLTVT.

The V call is TRBV27, the J call TRBJ2-7; 10 positions agree with TRBD1. Per germline, CDR1 MNHEY and CDR2 SMNVEV (reference sequence). The CDR3 spans 18 residues. J was trimmed by 4 bases and V by 3 bases; bases with no gene match: 15. The DNA for the CDR3 is TGTGCCAGCAGTTTCAAGCTTCAGGGGACAGGGGTTATGTACGAGCAGTACTTC. It is translated as CASSFKLQGTGVMYEQYF.

This clone was detected once. The rearrangement links TRBV14 to TRBJ2-1, with TRBD1 as a possible D gene (6 bases). CDR3 size: 17 residues. The V end was cut by 1 base, the J end by 4 bases, with 17 bases between. Looked up from germline, CDR1 is SGHDN and CDR2 is FVKESK. The CDR3: CASSQGWSQGWYNEQFF. The CDR3 DNA reads as TGTGCCAGCAGCCAAGGGTGGAGCCAGGGGTGGTACAATGAGCAGTTCTTC.

This sequence joins TRBV12-5 and TRBJ1-2, with a tentative D call TRBD1 (6 bases). Germline lookup yields CDR1 LGHNT and CDR2 FRNRAP. This CDR3 is 14 amino acids long. V gave up 6 bases and J gave up 8 bases, with 19 bases separating them. This CDR3 reads CASGPGGQALGYTF. For the CDR3, the DNA is TGTGCTAGTGGACCCGGGGGGCAGGCCCTAGGCTACACCTTC.

This chain uses TRBV27 with TRBJ2-7; the D is unclear. The CDR3 consists of 14 residues. Germline V lookup: CDR1 MNHEY, CDR2 SMNVEV (reference sequence). V lost 3 bases and J 3 bases, leaving 12 bases between the germline ends. The CDR3 spells CASSFRGVVYEQYF. DNA for the CDR3: TGTGCCAGCAGTTTTCGTGGAGTTGTCTACGAGCAGTACTTC.

V usage is TRBV2 and J usage is TRBJ2-7; TRBD1 matches at 7 bases. Germline CDR1 and CDR2: SNHLY and FYNNEI. V lost 4 bases to trimming and J lost 2 bases; unmatched junction nucleotides: 8. This CDR3 is built from 15 residues. CDR3: CASSVLRDRAYEQYF. In nucleotides, the CDR3 is TGTGCCAGCAGTGTCCTCCGGGACAGAGCCTACGAGCAGTACTTC.

The CDR3: CASSVGTSGRNQETQYF. The CDR3 DNA sequence: TGTGCCAGCAGCGTAGGGACTAGCGGGAGGAACCAAGAGACCCAGTACTTC. The rearrangement uses TRBV9 and TRBJ2-5; 14 positions agree with TRBD2. V shed 0 bases and J 0 bases; nucleotides not matched to a gene: 1. The CDR3 contains 17 residues. CDR1 is SGDLS and CDR2 is YYNGEE in the germline V gene.

The chain couples TRBV5-6 to TRBJ1-1; D possibly corresponds to TRBD1 (6 bases). The V end lost 4 bases, the J end lost 7 bases, and 11 bases lay between the germline ends. CDR1 and CDR2 from the germline V gene are SGHDT and YYEEEE. CDR3 size: 12 residues. The chain's CDR3 is CASSAGQIEAFF. DNA for the CDR3: TGTGCCAGCAGCGCAGGACAGATTGAAGCTTTCTTT.

V usage is TRBV15 and J usage is TRBJ1-2; 8 bases align to TRBD1. The junction had 5 bases not matched to a gene; V was cut back by 3 bases and J by 2 bases. The CDR3 extends over 15 amino acids. Germline V gene sequence: CDR1 LNHNV, CDR2 YYDKDF (reference sequence). CDR3 sequence (DNA): TGTGCCACCAGCAGTGACAGGGGTTTAAACTATGGCTACACCTTC. Translating gives CATSSDRGLNYGYTF.

This chain uses TRBV5-4 with TRBJ2-3, with D uncertain. With 3 bases removed from V and 4 bases from J, the gap between germline ends came to 21 bases. Germline loops: CDR1 SGHNT, CDR2 YYREEE (reference sequence). This CDR3 is 17 amino acids long. The CDR3 is CASSSPQSQDPPDTQYF. The CDR3 DNA is TGTGCCAGCAGCTCTCCCCAGTCGCAGGATCCCCCAGATACGCAGTATTTT.

The V and J genes are TRBV5-1 and TRBJ1-1, with TRBD1 as a possible D gene (5 bases). Germline lookup yields CDR1 SGHRS and CDR2 YFSETQ. V lost 4 bases to trimming and J lost 3 bases, with 13 bases between them. CDR3 length equals 14 residues. The CDR3: CASSEIGGDTEAFF. CDR3 sequence (DNA): TGCGCCAGCAGCGAGATCGGGGGGGACACTGAAGCTTTCTTT.

This clone was observed a few times. The gene calls are TRBV7-9 and TRBJ2-5, with 8 bases identical to TRBD1. The trim removed 3 bases at V and 5 bases at J, leaving 5 bases unmatched. The germline CDR1 and CDR2 sequences are SEHNR and FQNEAQ (reference sequence). This CDR3 is built from 14 residues. The CDR3 DNA sequence: TGTGCCAGCAGCTTGACAGGGGTCGGGGAGACCCAGTACTTC. Its translation: CASSLTGVGETQYF.

This clone is termed large. V is TRBV27 and J is TRBJ2-7, with D perhaps TRBD2 (5 bases). Deletions cut 6 bases from V and 7 bases from J, with 22 bases between. CDR1 MNHEY and CDR2 SMNVEV come from the germline V gene (reference sequence). The CDR3 sequence is 15 residues long. DNA for the CDR3: TGTGCCAGCAGCAGCGTCCGCTACCCTCGGAGGGAGCAGTACTTC. This gives the protein CASSSVRYPRREQYF.

This clone was found once. The chain has TRBV6-4 and TRBJ2-2, with D tentatively TRBD2 (5 bases). V gave up 2 bases and J gave up 4 bases, with 5 bases separating them. This CDR3 is built from 13 residues. Per the germline V gene, CDR1 is MRHNA and CDR2 is SNTAGT. The CDR3 sequence: CASSDGSTGELFF. CDR3 coding DNA: TGTGCCAGCAGTGACGGGAGCACCGGGGAGCTGTTTTTT.

The chain joins TRBV28 to TRBJ2-3, with TRBD1 as a possible D gene (5 bases). The V gene's germline CDR1 is MDHEN and CDR2 SYDVKM. The CDR3 is 15 residues long. Deletions cut 5 bases from V and 0 bases from J, with 12 bases between. This chain's CDR3 is CASSPLQDSTDTQYF. The CDR3 DNA sequence: TGTGCCAGCAGTCCGCTACAGGATAGCACAGATACGCAGTATTTT. The full variable domain, completed using reference TRBV28 and TRBJ2-3, is DVKVTQSSRYLVKRTGEKVFLECVQDMDHENMFWYRQDPGLGLRLIYFSYDVKMKEKGDIPEGYSVSREKKERFSLILESASTNQTSMYLCASSPLQDSTDTQYFGPGTRLTVL.

The rearrangement links TRBV7-9 to TRBJ2-5; 7 positions match TRBD2. V gave up 5 bases and J gave up 1 base; unmatched junction bases: 13. CDR1 is SEHNR, CDR2 FQNEAQ, per germline (reference sequence). This CDR3 has 17 residues. CDR3 sequence (DNA): TGTGCCAGCAGCCTGGGACTATCAGTCCTGGGCCAAGAGACCCAGTACTTC. Protein sequence: CASSLGLSVLGQETQYF.

CDR3 amino acids: CASSISSPPKLYNTEAFF. As DNA, the CDR3 is TGTGCCAGCAGTATTTCTTCCCCCCCGAAGCTATACAACACTGAAGCTTTCTTT. The chain couples TRBV28 to TRBJ1-1, with D uncertain. V gave up 5 bases and J gave up 2 bases, with 24 bases separating them. From germline, CDR1 is MDHEN and CDR2 SYDVKM. This CDR3 spans 18 amino acids.

The chain combines TRBV5-1 with TRBJ2-7; D unclear. This CDR3 has 16 residues. Germline V lookup: CDR1 SGHRS, CDR2 YFSETQ. Trimming shortened V by 1 base and J by 7 bases, and 21 bases separated the two germline ends. The CDR3 protein is CASSLFGGHTTEEQYF. CDR3 DNA sequence: TGCGCCAGCAGCTTGTTCGGCGGTCATACTACGGAGGAGCAGTACTTC.